These T cell receptor beta chains were read from a single sample in a study of cytomegalovirus exposure and HLA in healthy donors. The method was immunoSEQ multiplex PCR; TCRdb's version includes in-frame clones alone and lacks a portion of them. The table has approximately 50,000 clones, approximately 83% seen once. Sequencing was performed on PBMCs. The receptors here all came from a man aged 30-40 years in good health and CMV-seronegative. Each CDR3 is given with its conserved first and last residue. A D gene is named only where the DNA matches it firmly. The size of a clone is reported for some rows only, either as once, few or many, or as a class for expanded clones.

TRBJ2-1,-,TRBV2,TRBD2,CASSERVGTTLVNEQFF,TGTGCCAGCAGTGAGAGGGTGGGGACTACCCTCGTGAATGAGCAGTTCTTC
TRBJ1-5,few,TRBV5-6,TRBD1,CASSSGQGGWPQHF,TGTGCCAGCAGCTCCGGACAGGGTGGTTGGCCCCAGCATTTT
TRBJ2-7,-,TRBV7-8,TRBD2,CASRPGGGRLEQYF,TGTGCCAGCCGCCCGGGAGGGGGGCGCCTCGAGCAGTACTTC
TRBJ2-5,-,TRBV25-1,-,CASSEGLGVRETQYF,TGTGCCAGCAGTGAGGGTCTAGGAGTGCGAGAGACCCAGTACTTC
TRBJ2-4,-,TRBV5-1,-,CASAQSGGKNIQYF,TGCGCCAGCGCCCAGAGCGGTGGCAAAAACATTCAGTACTTC
TRBJ2-2,few,TRBV6-5,TRBD2,CASSYSGASGTRELFF,TGTGCCAGCAGTTACTCGGGCGCTAGCGGCACGCGGGAGCTGTTTTTT
TRBJ2-1,-,TRBV7-2,-,CASSSIPGAGNEQFF,TGTGCCAGCAGCTCCATCCCGGGAGCGGGCAATGAGCAGTTCTTC
TRBJ1-5,-,TRBV7-2,TRBD1,CASSSPRAGGFGSIQPQHF,TGTGCCAGCAGCTCGCCCCGGGCAGGGGGCTTCGGATCGATTCAGCCCCAGCATTTT
TRBJ2-7,-,TRBV5-1,-,CASSHSAGVYSTEQYF,TGCGCCAGCAGCCATTCCGCCGGGGTATACTCCACCGAGCAGTACTTC
TRBJ1-3,-,TRBV21-1,-,CASSKQGGNTIYF,TGTGCCAGCAGCAAACAGGGTGGAAACACCATATATTTT
TRBJ2-7,-,TRBV7-2,-,CASGYQGVGEQYF,TGTGCCAGCGGTTACCAAGGGGTTGGCGAGCAGTACTTC
TRBJ2-1,-,TRBV5-1,TRBD2,CASRRNSGSSYNEQFF,TGCGCCAGCAGGAGAAATAGCGGGTCCTCCTACAATGAGCAGTTCTTC
TRBJ1-5,-,TRBV15,-,CATSRDYWTDSNQPQHF,TGTGCCACCAGCAGAGATTATTGGACAGATAGCAATCAGCCCCAGCATTTT
TRBJ1-4,few,TRBV5-6,TRBD1,CASSSRTGNEKLFF,TGTGCCAGCAGCTCCAGGACAGGGAATGAAAAACTGTTTTTT
TRBJ2-7,-,TRBV4-2,TRBD1,CASSQGGTGTYYEQYF,TGTGCCAGCAGCCAAGGTGGGACAGGAACCTACTACGAGCAGTACTTC
TRBJ2-7,once,TRBV9,TRBD2,CASSGGPPPAGGTSSYEQYF,TGTGCCAGCAGCGGCGGCCCCCCACCCGCGGGGGGGACCAGCTCCTACGAGCAGTACTTC
TRBJ1-4,-,TRBV7-2,-,CASSFQGGSEKLFF,TGTGCCAGCAGCTTCCAGGGTGGAAGTGAAAAACTGTTTTTT
TRBJ1-1,-,TRBV7-9,-,CASSLARLSEAFF,TGTGCCAGCAGCTTAGCGAGGTTGTCTGAAGCTTTCTTT
TRBJ2-7,-,TRBV7-9,TRBD1,CASSPTSRTGSFYEQYF,TGTGCCAGCAGCCCGACATCCCGGACAGGCTCTTTCTACGAGCAGTACTTC
TRBJ1-4,once,TRBV7-8,-,CASSLQGGPNEKLFF,TGTGCCAGCAGCTTACAGGGAGGGCCCAATGAAAAACTGTTTTTT
TRBJ1-1,-,TRBV12-5,-,CASGLVREAFF,TGTGCTAGTGGTTTGGTACGGGAAGCTTTCTTT
TRBJ2-7,-,TRBV11-2,TRBD1,CASSLEGQIYEQYF,TGTGCCAGCAGCTTAGAGGGACAGATCTACGAGCAGTACTTC
TRBJ1-5,-,TRBV15,TRBD1,CATSADRGNQPQHF,TGTGCCACCAGCGCAGACAGGGGCAATCAGCCCCAGCATTTT
TRBJ2-7,-,TRBV7-9,-,CASSLERHEQYF,TGTGCCAGCAGCCTTGAGAGGCACGAGCAGTACTTC
TRBJ2-1,-,TRBV5-1,TRBD2,CASSPGTSGSGNEQFF,TGCGCCAGCAGCCCCGGGACTAGCGGGAGTGGCAATGAGCAGTTCTTC
TRBJ2-1,-,TRBV30,TRBD2,CAWNPLAGPSYNEQFF,TGTGCCTGGAACCCCCTAGCGGGACCTTCCTACAATGAGCAGTTCTTC
TRBJ2-1,-,TRBV5-5,TRBD2,CASSPQTSGNYNEQFF,TGTGCCAGCAGCCCTCAGACTAGCGGGAACTACAATGAGCAGTTCTTC
TRBJ1-5,once,TRBV29-1,-,CSVADKGGQPQHF,TGCAGCGTTGCGGACAAGGGGGGGCAGCCCCAGCATTTT
TRBJ2-1,-,TRBV27,-,CASSFGGEQFF,TGTGCCAGCAGTTTTGGCGGTGAGCAGTTCTTC
TRBJ2-2,once,TRBV11-2,TRBD2,CASFSPAGSAKGELFF,TGTGCCTCTTTCAGCCCAGCGGGATCCGCCAAAGGGGAGCTGTTTTTT
TRBJ2-1,-,TRBV7-6,TRBD2,CASSLTLADYNEQFF,TGTGCCAGCAGCTTAACCCTAGCGGACTACAATGAGCAGTTCTTC
TRBJ2-7,-,TRBV5-1,TRBD1,CASSQQGYEQYF,TGCGCCAGCAGCCAACAGGGGTACGAGCAGTACTTC
TRBJ2-7,-,TRBV19,-,CASRSVGFGTSYEQYF,TGTGCCAGTAGGTCCGTTGGGTTCGGGACTTCCTACGAGCAGTACTTC
TRBJ1-1,once,TRBV7-8,-,CASSLVAGSANTEAFF,TGTGCCAGCAGCTTAGTAGCGGGGTCGGCGAACACTGAAGCTTTCTTT
TRBJ1-3,-,TRBV4-1,-,CASSQVPGVGNTIYF,TGCGCCAGCAGCCAAGTCCCAGGGGTAGGAAACACCATATATTTT
TRBJ1-1,-,TRBV15,-,CATSRVVNTEAFF,TGTGCCACCAGCAGAGTCGTGAACACTGAAGCTTTCTTT
TRBJ2-1,-,TRBV18,-,CASSPGSHEQFF,TGTGCCAGCTCACCGGGGAGTCATGAGCAGTTCTTC
TRBJ1-1,-,TRBV13,TRBD1,CASSGIGTGLTEAFF,TGTGCCAGCAGCGGCATCGGGACAGGTTTAACTGAAGCTTTCTTT
TRBJ2-7,once,TRBV6-1,-,CASSGPGHMSSYEQYF,TGTGCCAGCAGTGGCCCGGGACATATGAGCTCCTACGAGCAGTACTTC
TRBJ2-1,many,TRBV6-1,-,CASTPELGGADEQFF,TGTGCCAGCACCCCCGAATTGGGGGGGGCCGATGAGCAGTTCTTC
TRBJ2-3,-,TRBV6-4,-,CASSDGHGTDTQYF,TGTGCCAGCAGTGACGGACACGGCACAGATACGCAGTATTTT
TRBJ2-2,-,TRBV30,TRBD2,CACPSGRATGELFF,TGTGCCTGTCCTAGCGGGAGGGCCACCGGGGAGCTGTTTTTT
TRBJ2-1,-,TRBV2,TRBD2,CASGVAGVNEQFF,TGTGCCAGCGGGGTAGCGGGAGTGAATGAGCAGTTCTTC
TRBJ2-1,-,TRBV27,-,CASSSGDSPVDNEQFF,TGTGCCAGCAGTTCGGGGGACAGTCCTGTGGACAATGAGCAGTTCTTC
TRBJ1-2,once,TRBV7-9,-,CASSLATQANYGYTF,TGTGCCAGCAGCTTAGCCACTCAAGCTAACTATGGCTACACCTTC
TRBJ2-3,once,TRBV5-6,-,CASSPKGEGDTQYF,TGTGCCAGCAGCCCTAAGGGGGAGGGAGATACGCAGTATTTT
TRBJ2-7,-,TRBV7-9,TRBD1,CASSAGAGQGAREQYF,TGTGCCAGCAGCGCCGGCGCGGGACAGGGGGCACGGGAGCAGTACTTC
TRBJ2-1,-,TRBV6-1,TRBD2,CASREREFSYNEQFF,TGTGCCAGCAGAGAGCGGGAGTTCTCCTACAATGAGCAGTTCTTC
TRBJ2-5,-,TRBV5-1,TRBD1,CASGRQGAETQYF,TGCGCCAGCGGAAGACAGGGGGCAGAGACCCAGTACTTC
TRBJ2-5,-,TRBV7-9,-,CASSLGGGGETQYF,TGTGCCAGCAGCTTAGGTGGGGGCGGGGAGACCCAGTACTTC
TRBJ1-4,few,TRBV5-6,TRBD1,CASSVWTGSEKLFF,TGTGCCAGCAGCGTTTGGACAGGGAGTGAAAAACTGTTTTTT
TRBJ2-2,-,TRBV6-4,-,CASSDSGRGDTGELFF,TGTGCCAGCAGTGACTCCGGCAGGGGGGACACCGGGGAGCTGTTTTTT
TRBJ2-7,-,TRBV7-9,-,CSSSPRDTAYEQYF,TGTTCCAGCAGCCCCCGGGACACGGCCTACGAGCAGTACTTC
TRBJ2-5,-,TRBV5-1,TRBD1,CASSLETGQETQYF,TGCGCCAGCAGCTTGGAGACAGGGCAAGAGACCCAGTACTTC
TRBJ2-1,-,TRBV27,TRBD2,CASSFRTSGPGTYNEQFF,TGTGCCAGCAGTTTTAGGACTAGCGGACCCGGGACCTACAATGAGCAGTTCTTC
TRBJ2-1,-,TRBV5-1,TRBD1,CASSPGTGSYNEQFF,TGCGCCAGCAGTCCCGGGACAGGCTCCTACAATGAGCAGTTCTTC
TRBJ2-5,-,TRBV7-2,-,CASSLGGQGQETQYF,TGTGCCAGCAGCTTAGGTGGCCAGGGGCAAGAGACCCAGTACTTC